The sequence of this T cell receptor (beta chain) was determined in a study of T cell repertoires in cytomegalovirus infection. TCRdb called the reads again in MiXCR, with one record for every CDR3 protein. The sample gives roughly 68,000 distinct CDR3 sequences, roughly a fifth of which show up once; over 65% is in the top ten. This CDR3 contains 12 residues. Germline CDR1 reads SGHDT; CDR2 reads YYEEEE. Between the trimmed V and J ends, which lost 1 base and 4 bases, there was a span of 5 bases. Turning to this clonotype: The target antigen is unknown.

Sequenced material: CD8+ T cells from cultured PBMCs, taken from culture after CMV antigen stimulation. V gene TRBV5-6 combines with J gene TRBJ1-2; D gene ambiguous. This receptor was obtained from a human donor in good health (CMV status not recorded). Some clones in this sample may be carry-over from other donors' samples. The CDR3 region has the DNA TGTGCCAGCAGCTTGAGTTCCTATGGCTACACCTTC. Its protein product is CASSLSSYGYTF.